The T cell receptor beta chain described here comes from a study of tissue T cells after allogeneic stem cell transplantation. Study as a whole: Pathologist H&E review favored samples with visible lymphocytes for sequencing among multiple samples.

Survey-depth TCRbeta CDR3 sequencing reported V/J genes and productive frequencies. The data were produced by immunoSEQ multiplex PCR, yet TCRdb's version contains in-frame clones alone and is incomplete. Counted here are some 24,000 clones, around four fifths occurring once; the ten biggest clones make up less than 8.5%. Median post-mortem interval was around 10 hours for GI, liver, skin and lymphoid tissues. V lost 5 bases, J lost 6 bases, and 9 bases stayed unmatched. Germline lookup yields CDR1 SGHTA and CDR2 FQGTGA. The CDR3 has 16 amino acids. This clone showed up just once. V usage is TRBV7-3 and J usage is TRBJ2-1; 11 nucleotides line up with TRBD2. This clonotype originated in a female donor older than 55 with lung cancer. The sequencing here drew on tissue from the ileum, taken at autopsy. The CDR3 region has the DNA TGTGCCAGCAGCCCCGGGCGACTAGCGGGACGCAATGAGCAGTTCTTC. Translated, it gives CASSPGRLAGRNEQFF.